The rows below give T cell receptor beta chains drawn from one sample of a study of vaccination and CD4 T cells after COVID-19. For these receptors, no antigen is known. Each CDR3 protein gets one entry after TCRdb re-called the PCR reads with MiXCR. Of 9,000 or so distinct CDR3 sequences detected, roughly 50% appear once; the ten largest clones hold about 24%. The specimen was CD4+ T cells from blood, cultured in vitro. Receptor source: a human donor in good health. CDR3s include the opening cysteine and the closing phenylalanine or tryptophan. D genes are given only for firm matches. Size is omitted from some rows. Given values are once, few, many or a class for expanded clones.

NA	TRBJ1-2	TRBV7-6	NA	TGTGCCAGCAGCTTAGCGCTGGAATATGGCTACACCTTC	CASSLALEYGYTF
few	TRBJ2-1	TRBV20-1	NA	TGCAGTGCTAGAGAATCGAGGGGAATAAGCTCCTACAATGAGCAGTTCTTC	CSARESRGISSYNEQFF
few	TRBJ1-4	TRBV5-1	NA	TGCGCCAGCAGCTCCGCCGGGACACTAAATGAAAAACTGTTTTTT	CASSSAGTLNEKLFF
NA	TRBJ1-2	TRBV30	NA	TGTGCCTGGAGTGTAGCTCAGGGGTCAGCTGGCTACACCTTC	CAWSVAQGSAGYTF
once	TRBJ1-6	TRBV4-2	NA	TGTGCCAGCAGCCGAACTCAGGGACTGAATAATTCACCCCTCCACTTT	CASSRTQGLNNSPLHF
NA	TRBJ2-5	TRBV7-9	NA	TGTGCCAGCACCCTGACGGACGAAGAGACCCAGTACTTC	CASTLTDEETQYF
NA	TRBJ1-5	TRBV7-2	NA	TGTGCCAGCAGCTTACGTGCAATTAATCAGCCCCAGCATTTT	CASSLRAINQPQHF
NA	TRBJ2-7	TRBV7-9	TRBD1	TGTGCCAGCAGCTTAGGGGCCGTACAGGGGGGTGAGTACGAGCAGTACTTC	CASSLGAVQGGEYEQYF
few	TRBJ2-7	TRBV7-2	TRBD1	TGTGCCAGCAGCTGGACAGGAGACTACGAGCAGTACTTC	CASSWTGDYEQYF
NA	TRBJ2-3	TRBV28	NA	TGTGCCAGCAGTTTGCCGGGGGCGCAAGATACGCAGTATTTT	CASSLPGAQDTQYF
NA	TRBJ1-5	TRBV5-8	NA	TGTGCCAGCATCCCGACACCGGCAGGGGATCAGCCCCAGCATTTT	CASIPTPAGDQPQHF